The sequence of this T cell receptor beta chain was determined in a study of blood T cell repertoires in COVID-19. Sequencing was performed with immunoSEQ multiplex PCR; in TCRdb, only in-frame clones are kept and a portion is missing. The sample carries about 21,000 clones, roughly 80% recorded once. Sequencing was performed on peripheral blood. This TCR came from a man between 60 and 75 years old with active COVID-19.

The CDR3: CASSAHTYPGQPYEQYF. In DNA form, the CDR3 reads TGTGCCAGCAGTGCCCACACCTACCCGGGACAGCCCTACGAGCAGTACTTC. This chain links TRBV2 with TRBJ2-7; TRBD1 matches 7 bases. Trimming at V came to 4 bases and at J to 2 bases, leaving 14 bases not matched to a gene. Germline CDR1 and CDR2: SNHLY and FYNNEI. CDR3 length: 17 residues.